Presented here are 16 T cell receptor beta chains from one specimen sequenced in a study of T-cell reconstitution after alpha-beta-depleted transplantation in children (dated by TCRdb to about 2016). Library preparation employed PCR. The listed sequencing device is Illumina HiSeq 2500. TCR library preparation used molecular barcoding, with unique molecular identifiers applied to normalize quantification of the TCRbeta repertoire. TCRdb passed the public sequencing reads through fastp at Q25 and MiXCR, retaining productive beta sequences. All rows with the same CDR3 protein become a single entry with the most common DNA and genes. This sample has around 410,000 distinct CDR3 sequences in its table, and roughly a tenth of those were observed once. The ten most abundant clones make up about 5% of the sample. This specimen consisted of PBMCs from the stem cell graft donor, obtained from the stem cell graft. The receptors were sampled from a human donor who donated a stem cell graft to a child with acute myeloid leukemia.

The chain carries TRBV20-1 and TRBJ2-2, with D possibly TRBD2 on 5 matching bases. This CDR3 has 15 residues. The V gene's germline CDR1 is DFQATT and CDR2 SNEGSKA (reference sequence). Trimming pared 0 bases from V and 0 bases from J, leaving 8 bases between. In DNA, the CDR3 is TGCAGTGCTAGAGATTACGGGACGAACACCGGGGAGCTGTTTTTT. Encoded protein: CSARDYGTNTGELFF.

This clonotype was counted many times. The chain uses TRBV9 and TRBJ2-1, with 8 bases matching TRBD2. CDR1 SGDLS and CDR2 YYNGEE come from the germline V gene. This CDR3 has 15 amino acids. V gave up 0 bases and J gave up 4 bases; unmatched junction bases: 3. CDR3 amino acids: CASSVAGGGYNEQFF. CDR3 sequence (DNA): TGTGCCAGCAGCGTAGCCGGGGGGGGATACAATGAGCAGTTCTTC.

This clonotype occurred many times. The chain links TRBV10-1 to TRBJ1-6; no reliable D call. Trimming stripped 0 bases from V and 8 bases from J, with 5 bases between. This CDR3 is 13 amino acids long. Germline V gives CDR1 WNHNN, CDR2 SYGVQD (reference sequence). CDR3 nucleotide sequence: TGCGCCAGCAGTGAGTCGTGGGATTCACCCCTCCACTTT. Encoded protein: CASSESWDSPLHF.

The chain's CDR3 is CASSPGLWGLAKNIQYF. CDR3 bases: TGCGCCAGCAGCCCTGGGTTGTGGGGCCTGGCCAAAAACATTCAGTACTTC. The genes are TRBV5-1 and TRBJ2-4; D may be TRBD1 (5 bases). The CDR3 runs 17 residues. V was pared by 4 bases and J by 1 base, with 18 bases between. From germline, CDR1 is SGHRS and CDR2 YFSETQ.

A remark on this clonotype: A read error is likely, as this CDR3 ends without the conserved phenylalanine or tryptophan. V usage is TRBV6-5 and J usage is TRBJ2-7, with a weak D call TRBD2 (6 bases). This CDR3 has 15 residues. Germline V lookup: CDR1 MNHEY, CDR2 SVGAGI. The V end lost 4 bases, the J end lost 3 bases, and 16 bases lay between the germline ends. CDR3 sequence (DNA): TGTGCCAGCAGTTCGCCGGAGGGGCGCAACTACGAGCAGTACTTA. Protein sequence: CASSSPEGRNYEQYL.

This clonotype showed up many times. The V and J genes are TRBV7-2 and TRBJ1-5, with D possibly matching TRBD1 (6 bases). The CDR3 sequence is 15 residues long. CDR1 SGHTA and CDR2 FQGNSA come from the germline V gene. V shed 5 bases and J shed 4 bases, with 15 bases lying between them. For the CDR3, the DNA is TGTGCCAGCAGCCCTGGAGGAGGGACAAATCAGCCCCAGCATTTT. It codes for CASSPGGGTNQPQHF. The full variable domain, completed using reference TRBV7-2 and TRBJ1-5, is GAGVSQSPSNKVTEKGKDVELRCDPISGHTALYWYRQSLGQGLEFLIYFQGNSAPDKSGLPSDRFSAERTGGSVSTLTIQRTQQEDSAVYLCASSPGGGTNQPQHFGDGTRLSIL.

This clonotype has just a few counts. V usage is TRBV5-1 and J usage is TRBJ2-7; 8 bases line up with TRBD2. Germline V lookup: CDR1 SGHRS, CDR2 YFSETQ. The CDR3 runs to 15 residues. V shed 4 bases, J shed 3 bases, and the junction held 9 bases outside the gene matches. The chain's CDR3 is CASSLGLAGFYEQYF. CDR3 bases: TGCGCCAGCAGCCTGGGGCTAGCGGGCTTCTACGAGCAGTACTTC.

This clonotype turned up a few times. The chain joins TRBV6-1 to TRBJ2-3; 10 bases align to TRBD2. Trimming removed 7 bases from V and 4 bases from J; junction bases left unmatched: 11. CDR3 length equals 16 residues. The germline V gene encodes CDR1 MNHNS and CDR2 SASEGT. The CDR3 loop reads CASTYLAGVTADTQYF. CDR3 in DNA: TGTGCCAGCACGTACCTAGCGGGAGTGACTGCAGATACGCAGTATTTT.

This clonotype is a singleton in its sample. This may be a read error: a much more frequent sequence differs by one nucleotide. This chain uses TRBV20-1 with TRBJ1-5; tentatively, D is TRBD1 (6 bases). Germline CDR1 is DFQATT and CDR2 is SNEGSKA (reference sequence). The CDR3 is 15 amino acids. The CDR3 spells CCARAPRGGNQPQHF. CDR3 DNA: TGCTGTGCTAGAGCTCCGAGGGGGGGAAATCAGCCCCAGCATTTT.

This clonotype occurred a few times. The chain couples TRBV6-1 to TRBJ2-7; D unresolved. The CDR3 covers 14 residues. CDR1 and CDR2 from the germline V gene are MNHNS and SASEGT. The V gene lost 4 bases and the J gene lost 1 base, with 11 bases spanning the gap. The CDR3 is CASSALGGSYEQYV. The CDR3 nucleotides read TGTGCCAGCAGTGCCCTCGGCGGTTCCTACGAGCAGTACGTC.

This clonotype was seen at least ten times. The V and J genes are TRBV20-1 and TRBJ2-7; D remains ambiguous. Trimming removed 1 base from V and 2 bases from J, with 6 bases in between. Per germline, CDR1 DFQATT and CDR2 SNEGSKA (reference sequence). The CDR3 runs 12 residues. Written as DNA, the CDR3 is TGCAGTGCTAGAGTTTCGACCTACGAGCAGTACTTC. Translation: CSARVSTYEQYF.

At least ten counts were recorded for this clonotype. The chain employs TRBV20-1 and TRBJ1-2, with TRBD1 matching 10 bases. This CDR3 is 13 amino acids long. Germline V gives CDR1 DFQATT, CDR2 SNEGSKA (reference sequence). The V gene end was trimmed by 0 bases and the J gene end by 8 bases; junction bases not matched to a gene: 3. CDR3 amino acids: CSAREGQGRGYTF. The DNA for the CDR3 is TGCAGTGCTAGAGAGGGACAGGGGCGAGGCTACACCTTC.

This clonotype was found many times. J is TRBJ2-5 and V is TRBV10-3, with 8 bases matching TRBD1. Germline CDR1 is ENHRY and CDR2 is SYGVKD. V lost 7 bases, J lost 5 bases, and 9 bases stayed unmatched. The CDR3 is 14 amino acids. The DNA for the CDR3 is TGTGCCATCAAAGGACAGGGCTTAGGGGAGACCCAGTACTTC. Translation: CAIKGQGLGETQYF.

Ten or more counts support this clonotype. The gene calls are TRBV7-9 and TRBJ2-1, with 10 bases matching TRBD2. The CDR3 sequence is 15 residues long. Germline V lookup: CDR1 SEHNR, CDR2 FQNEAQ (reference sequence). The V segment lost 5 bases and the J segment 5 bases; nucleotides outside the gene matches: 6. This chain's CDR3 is CASSPGTSVHNEQFF. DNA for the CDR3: TGTGCCAGCAGCCCCGGGACTAGCGTCCACAATGAGCAGTTCTTC.

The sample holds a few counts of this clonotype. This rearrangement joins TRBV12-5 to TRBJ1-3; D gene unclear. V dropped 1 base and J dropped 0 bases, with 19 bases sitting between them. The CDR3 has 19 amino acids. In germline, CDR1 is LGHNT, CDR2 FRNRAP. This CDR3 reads CASGLAPRQALSSGNTIYF. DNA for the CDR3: TGTGCTAGTGGTTTGGCACCTCGACAAGCCCTAAGCTCTGGAAACACCATATATTTT.

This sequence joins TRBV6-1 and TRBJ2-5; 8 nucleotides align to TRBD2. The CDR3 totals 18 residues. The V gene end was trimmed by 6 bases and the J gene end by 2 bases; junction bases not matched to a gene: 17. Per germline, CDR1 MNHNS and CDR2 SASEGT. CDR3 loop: CASSPGLAGRIRQETQYF. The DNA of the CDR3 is TGTGCCAGCAGCCCGGGTCTAGCGGGCCGAATCCGGCAAGAGACCCAGTACTTC.